This paragraph reports one T cell receptor beta chain. Its antigen is not identified. The sample belongs to a study of T cell responses to AZD1222 COVID-19 vaccine. Turning to the study itself: Investigators merged groups given second doses at roughly 4 or roughly 12 weeks.

The CDR3 length is 14 residues. Trimming removed 10 bases at V and 1 base at J, with 13 bases between. Germline CDR1 and CDR2: LGHNA and YNFKEQ. Sequenced by immunoSEQ multiplex PCR; TCRdb stores in-frame clones only, minus some. Of fewer than 200,000 clones listed, around 90% are singletons. Study-level points and caveats: Targeting of unmutated variant regions was reportedly seen in nearly half of spike-specific TCRs.

The sample in question was peripheral blood, obtained on day 0 of AZD1222 vaccination. The chain combines TRBV4-2 with TRBJ2-2, with D unresolved. This receptor was taken from an adult in good health. The CDR3 loop reads CAISRDLNTGELFF. The CDR3 bases are TGTGCCATCTCGAGAGACTTGAACACCGGGGAGCTGTTTTTT.